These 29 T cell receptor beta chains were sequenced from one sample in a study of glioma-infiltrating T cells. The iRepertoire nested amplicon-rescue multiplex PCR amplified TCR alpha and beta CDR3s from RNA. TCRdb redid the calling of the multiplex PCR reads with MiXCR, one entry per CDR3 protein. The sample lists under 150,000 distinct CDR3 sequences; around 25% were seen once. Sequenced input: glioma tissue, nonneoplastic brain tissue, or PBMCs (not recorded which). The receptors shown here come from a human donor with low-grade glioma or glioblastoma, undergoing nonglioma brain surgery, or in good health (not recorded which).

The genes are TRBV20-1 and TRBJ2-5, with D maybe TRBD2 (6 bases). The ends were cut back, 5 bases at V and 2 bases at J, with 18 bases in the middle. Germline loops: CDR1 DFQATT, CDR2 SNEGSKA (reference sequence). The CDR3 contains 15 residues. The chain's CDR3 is CSAPPRGLSQETQYF. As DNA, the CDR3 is TGCAGTGCTCCCCCGCGGGGCTTGTCTCAAGAGACCCAGTACTTC.

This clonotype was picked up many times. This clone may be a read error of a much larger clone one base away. Here the CDR3 reads CASSLLGNYGYTF. CDR3 nucleotides: TGTGCCAGCAGCTTATTAGGGAACTATGGCTACACCTTC. The chain uses TRBV7-2 and TRBJ1-2; D gene uncertain. Trimming took off 2 bases at V and 2 bases at J, with 6 bases between the two ends. The CDR3 covers 13 residues. Per germline, CDR1 SGHTA and CDR2 FQGNSA.

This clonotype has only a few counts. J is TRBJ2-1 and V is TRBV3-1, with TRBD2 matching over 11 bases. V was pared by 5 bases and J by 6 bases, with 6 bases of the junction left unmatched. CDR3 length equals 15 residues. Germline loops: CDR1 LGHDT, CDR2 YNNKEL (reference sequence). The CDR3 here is CASSALAGVGNEQFF. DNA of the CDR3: TGTGCCAGCAGCGCACTAGCGGGAGTAGGCAATGAGCAGTTCTTC.

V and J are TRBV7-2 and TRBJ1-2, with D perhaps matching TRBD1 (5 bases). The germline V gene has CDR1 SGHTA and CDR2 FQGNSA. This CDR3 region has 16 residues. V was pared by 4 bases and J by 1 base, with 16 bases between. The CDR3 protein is CASSSPRAGINYGYTF. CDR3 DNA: TGTGCCAGCAGCTCCCCGAGGGCAGGGATTAACTATGGCTACACCTTC.

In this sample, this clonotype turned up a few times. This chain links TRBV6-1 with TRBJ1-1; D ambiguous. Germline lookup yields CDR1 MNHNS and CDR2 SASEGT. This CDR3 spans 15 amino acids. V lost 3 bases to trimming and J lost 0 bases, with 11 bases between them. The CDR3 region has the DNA TGTGCCAGCAGTGAGGGGTCGGGAGTGAACACTGAAGCTTTCTTT. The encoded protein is CASSEGSGVNTEAFF.

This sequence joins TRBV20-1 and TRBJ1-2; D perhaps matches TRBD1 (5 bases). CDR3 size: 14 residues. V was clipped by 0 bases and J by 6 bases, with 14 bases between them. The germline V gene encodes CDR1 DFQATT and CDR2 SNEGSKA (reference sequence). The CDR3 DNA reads TGCAGTGCTAGAGATGCGGTCAGGGCCCATGGCTACACCTTC. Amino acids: CSARDAVRAHGYTF.

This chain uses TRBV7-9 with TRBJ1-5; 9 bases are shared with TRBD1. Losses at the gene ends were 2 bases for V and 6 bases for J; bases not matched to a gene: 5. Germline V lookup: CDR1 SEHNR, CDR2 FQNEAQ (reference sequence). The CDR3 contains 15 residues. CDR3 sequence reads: CASSLTGGTFQPQHF. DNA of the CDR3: TGTGCCAGCAGCTTAACAGGGGGCACTTTTCAGCCCCAGCATTTT.

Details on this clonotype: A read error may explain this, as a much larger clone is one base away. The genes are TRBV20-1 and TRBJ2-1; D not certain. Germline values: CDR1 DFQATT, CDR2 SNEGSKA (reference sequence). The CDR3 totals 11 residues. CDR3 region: CGAKQNNEQFF. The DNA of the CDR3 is TGCGGTGCAAAGCAGAACAATGAGCAGTTCTTC.

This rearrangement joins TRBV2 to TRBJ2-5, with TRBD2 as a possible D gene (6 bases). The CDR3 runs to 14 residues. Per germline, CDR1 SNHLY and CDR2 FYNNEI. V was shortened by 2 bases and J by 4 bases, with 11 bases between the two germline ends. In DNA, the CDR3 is TGTGCCAGCAGTGAACAGCAGGGACTAGAGACCCAGTACTTC. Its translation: CASSEQQGLETQYF.

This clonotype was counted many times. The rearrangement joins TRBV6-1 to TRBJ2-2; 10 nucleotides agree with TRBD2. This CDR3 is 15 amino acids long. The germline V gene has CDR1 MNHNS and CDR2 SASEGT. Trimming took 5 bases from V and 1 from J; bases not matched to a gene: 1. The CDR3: CASSRLAGNTGELFF. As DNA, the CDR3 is TGTGCCAGCAGTCGACTAGCGGGGAACACCGGGGAGCTGTTTTTT.

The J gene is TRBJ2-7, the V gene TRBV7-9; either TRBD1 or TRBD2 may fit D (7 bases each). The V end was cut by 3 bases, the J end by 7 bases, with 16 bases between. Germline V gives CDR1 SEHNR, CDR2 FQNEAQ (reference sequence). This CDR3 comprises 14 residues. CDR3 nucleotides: TGTGCCAGCAGCTTGGGAGGGGGCGCGTATGAGCAGTACGTC. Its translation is CASSLGGGAYEQYV.

The CDR3 spells CASRPGLAEQETQYF. Written as DNA, the CDR3 is TGCGCCAGCAGGCCGGGACTAGCGGAGCAAGAGACCCAGTACTTC. The rearrangement uses TRBV5-1 and TRBJ2-5; TRBD2 aligns across 11 bases. From germline, CDR1 is SGHRS and CDR2 YFSETQ. V lost 5 bases, J lost 2 bases, and 5 bases stayed unmatched. This CDR3 region has 15 residues. Full variable domain (missing parts from reference TRBV5-1 and TRBJ2-5): KAGVTQTPRYLIKTRGQQVTLSCSPISGHRSVSWYQQTPGQGLQFLFEYFSETQRNKGNFPGRFSGRQFSNSRSEMNVSTLELGDSALYLCASRPGLAEQETQYFGPGTRLLVL.

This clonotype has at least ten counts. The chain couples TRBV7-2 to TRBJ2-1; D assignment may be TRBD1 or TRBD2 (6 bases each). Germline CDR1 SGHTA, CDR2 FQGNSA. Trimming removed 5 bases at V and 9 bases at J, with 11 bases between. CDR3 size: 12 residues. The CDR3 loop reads CASSPSGAEQFF. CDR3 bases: TGTGCCAGCAGCCCATCGGGGGCTGAGCAGTTCTTC.

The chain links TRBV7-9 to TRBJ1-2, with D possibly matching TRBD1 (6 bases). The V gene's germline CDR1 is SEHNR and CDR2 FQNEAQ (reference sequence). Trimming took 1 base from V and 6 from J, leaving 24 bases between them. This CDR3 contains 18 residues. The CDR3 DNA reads TGTGCCAGCAGCTTAGGCAGGGGAAGTGGGGTATTTCCAAATGGCTACACCTTC. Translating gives CASSLGRGSGVFPNGYTF.

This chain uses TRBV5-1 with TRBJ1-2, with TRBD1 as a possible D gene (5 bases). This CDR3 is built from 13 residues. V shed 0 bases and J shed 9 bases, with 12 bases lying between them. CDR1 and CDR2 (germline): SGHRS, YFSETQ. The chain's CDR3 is CASSLAGATRYTF. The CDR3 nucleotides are TGCGCCAGCAGCTTGGCCGGGGCCACCCGCTACACCTTC.

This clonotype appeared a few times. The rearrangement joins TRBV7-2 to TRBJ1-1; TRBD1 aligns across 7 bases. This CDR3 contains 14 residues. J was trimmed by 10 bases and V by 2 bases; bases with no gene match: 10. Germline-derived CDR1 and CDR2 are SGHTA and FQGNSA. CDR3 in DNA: TGTGCCAGCAGCTTAACCGGGACAGATCTTGGAGCTTTCTTT. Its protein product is CASSLTGTDLGAFF.

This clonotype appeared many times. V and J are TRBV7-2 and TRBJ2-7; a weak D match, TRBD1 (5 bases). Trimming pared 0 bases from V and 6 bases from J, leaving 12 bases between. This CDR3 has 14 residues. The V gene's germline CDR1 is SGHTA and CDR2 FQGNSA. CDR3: CASSLAPGLGEQYV. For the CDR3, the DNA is TGTGCCAGCAGCTTAGCACCAGGGCTGGGCGAGCAGTACGTC.

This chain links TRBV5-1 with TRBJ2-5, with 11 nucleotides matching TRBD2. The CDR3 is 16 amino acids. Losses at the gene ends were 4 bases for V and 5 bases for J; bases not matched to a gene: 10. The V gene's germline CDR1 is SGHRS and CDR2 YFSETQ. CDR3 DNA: TGCGCCAGCAGCCCCCGGGTAGCGGGGGGGCCTGAGACCCAGTACTTC. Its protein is CASSPRVAGGPETQYF.

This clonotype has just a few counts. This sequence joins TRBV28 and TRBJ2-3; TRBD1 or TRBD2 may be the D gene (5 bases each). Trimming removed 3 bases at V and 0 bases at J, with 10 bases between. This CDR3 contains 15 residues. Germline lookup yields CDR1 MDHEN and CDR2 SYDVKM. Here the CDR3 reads CASSFGAGSTDTQYF. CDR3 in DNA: TGTGCCAGCAGTTTCGGGGCAGGGAGCACAGATACGCAGTATTTT.

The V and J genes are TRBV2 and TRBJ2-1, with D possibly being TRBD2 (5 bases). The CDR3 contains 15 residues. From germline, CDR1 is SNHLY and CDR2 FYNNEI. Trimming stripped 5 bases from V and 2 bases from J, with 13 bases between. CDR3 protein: CASSLRTLPYNEQFF. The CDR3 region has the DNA TGTGCCAGCAGTCTACGGACTCTCCCCTACAATGAGCAGTTCTTC.

The CDR3 loop reads CAISESTGKGADTQYF. The CDR3 region has the DNA TGTGCCATCAGTGAGTCGACGGGGAAGGGGGCAGATACGCAGTATTTT. The chain joins TRBV10-3 to TRBJ2-3; a possible D gene is TRBD1 (6 bases). The CDR3 totals 16 residues. V lost 0 bases and J lost 4, with 14 bases in between. The germline V gene encodes CDR1 ENHRY and CDR2 SYGVKD.

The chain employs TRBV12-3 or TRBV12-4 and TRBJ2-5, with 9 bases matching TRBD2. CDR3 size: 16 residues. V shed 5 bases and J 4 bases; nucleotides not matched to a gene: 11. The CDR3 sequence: CASSTLSGGNRETQYF. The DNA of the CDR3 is TGTGCCAGCAGTACTCTCAGCGGGGGGAACAGAGAGACCCAGTACTTC.

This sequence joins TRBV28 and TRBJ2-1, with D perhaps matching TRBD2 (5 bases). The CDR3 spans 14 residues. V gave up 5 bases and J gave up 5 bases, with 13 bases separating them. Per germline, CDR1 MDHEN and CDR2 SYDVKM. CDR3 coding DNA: TGTGCCAGCAGTCCCATGACTACCAACAATGAGCAGTTCTTC. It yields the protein CASSPMTTNNEQFF.

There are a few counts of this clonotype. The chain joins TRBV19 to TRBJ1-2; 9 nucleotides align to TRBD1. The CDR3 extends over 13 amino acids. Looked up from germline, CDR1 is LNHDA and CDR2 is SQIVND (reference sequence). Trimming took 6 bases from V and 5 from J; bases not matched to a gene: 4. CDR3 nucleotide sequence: TGTGCCAGTAGCAAGGGACAGGGTTATGGCTACACCTTC. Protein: CASSKGQGYGYTF.

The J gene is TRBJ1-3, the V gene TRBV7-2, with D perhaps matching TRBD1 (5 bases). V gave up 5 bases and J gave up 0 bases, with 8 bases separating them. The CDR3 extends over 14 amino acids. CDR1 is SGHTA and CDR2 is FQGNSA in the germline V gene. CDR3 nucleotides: TGTGCCAGCAGCAAACAGGTCTCTGGAAACACCATATATTTT. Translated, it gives CASSKQVSGNTIYF.

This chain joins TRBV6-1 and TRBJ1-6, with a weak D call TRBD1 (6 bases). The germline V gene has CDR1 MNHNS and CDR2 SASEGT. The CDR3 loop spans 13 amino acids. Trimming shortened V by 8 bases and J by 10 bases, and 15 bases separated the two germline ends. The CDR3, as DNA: TGTGCCAGCCTCGGGGGGCGCGGATCACCCCTCCACTTT. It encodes CASLGGRGSPLHF.

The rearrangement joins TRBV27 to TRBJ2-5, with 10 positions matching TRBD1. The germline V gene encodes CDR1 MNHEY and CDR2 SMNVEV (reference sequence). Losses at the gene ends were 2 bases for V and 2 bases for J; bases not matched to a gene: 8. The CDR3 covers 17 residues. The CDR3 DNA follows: TGTGCCAGCAGTTTAGGGGGACGGACAGGGGGACAAGAGACCCAGTACTTC. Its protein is CASSLGGRTGGQETQYF.

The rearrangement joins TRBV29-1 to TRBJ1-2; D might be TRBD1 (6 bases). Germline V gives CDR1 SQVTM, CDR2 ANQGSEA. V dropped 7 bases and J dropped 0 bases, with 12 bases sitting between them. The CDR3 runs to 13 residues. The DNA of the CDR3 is TGCAGCGACTGGACAGAAGCTAACTATGGCTACACCTTC. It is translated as CSDWTEANYGYTF.

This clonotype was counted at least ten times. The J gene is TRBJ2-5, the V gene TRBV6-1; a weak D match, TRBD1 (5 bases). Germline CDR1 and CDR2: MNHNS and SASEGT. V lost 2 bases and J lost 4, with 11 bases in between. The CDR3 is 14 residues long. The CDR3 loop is CASSEWQGRETQYF. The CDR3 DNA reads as TGTGCCAGCAGTGAATGGCAGGGAAGAGAGACCCAGTACTTC.